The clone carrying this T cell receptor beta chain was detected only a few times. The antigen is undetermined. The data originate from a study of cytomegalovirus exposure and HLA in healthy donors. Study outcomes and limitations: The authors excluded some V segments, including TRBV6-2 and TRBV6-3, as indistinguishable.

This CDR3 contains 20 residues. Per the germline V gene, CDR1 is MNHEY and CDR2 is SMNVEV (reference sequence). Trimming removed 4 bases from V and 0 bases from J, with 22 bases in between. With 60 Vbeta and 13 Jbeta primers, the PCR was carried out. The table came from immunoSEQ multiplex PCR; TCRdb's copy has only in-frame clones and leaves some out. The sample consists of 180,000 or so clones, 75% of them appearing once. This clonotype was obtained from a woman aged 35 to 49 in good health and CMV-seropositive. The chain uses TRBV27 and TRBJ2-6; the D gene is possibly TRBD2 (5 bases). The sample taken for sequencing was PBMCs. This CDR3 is CASSWRRRTAEDSGANVLTF. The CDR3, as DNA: TGTGCCAGCAGTTGGAGACGCCGCACAGCGGAAGACTCTGGGGCCAACGTCCTGACTTTC.